These 24 T cell receptor beta chains were all obtained from the same sample, sequenced in a study of cytomegalovirus exposure and HLA in healthy donors. It was with 60 Vbeta and 13 Jbeta primers that the PCR ran. Data came from immunoSEQ multiplex PCR; TCRdb stores just in-frame clones and leaves some out. The profile shows approximately 160,000 clones, approximately 82% of them singletons. Sequences were obtained from PBMCs. The receptors here all came from a male donor in good health and CMV-seronegative.

Written as DNA, the CDR3 is TGTGCCAGCAGTAGTTGGACAGGGTTAAACATTCAGTACTTC. This sequence encodes CASSSWTGLNIQYF. The chain employs TRBV28 and TRBJ2-4, with 8 bases identical to TRBD1. J was trimmed by 6 bases and V by 5 bases; bases with no gene match: 6. CDR3 length: 14 residues. Germline V gene sequence: CDR1 MDHEN, CDR2 SYDVKM.

This clone was seen a few times. The chain is built from TRBV29-1 and TRBJ2-7; 9 bases are a match to TRBD1. Germline CDR1 and CDR2: SQVTM and ANQGSEA. The length of the CDR3 is 12 residues. V gave up 6 bases and J gave up 3 bases; unmatched junction bases: 3. CDR3 nucleotide sequence: TGCAGCGTCGGGACAGGGATCTACGAGCAGTACTTC. Amino acid sequence: CSVGTGIYEQYF.

This chain uses TRBV5-6 with TRBJ2-3, with 12 bases lining up with TRBD1. J lost 6 bases, V lost 1 base, and 3 bases had no gene match. The CDR3 runs 15 residues. CDR1 and CDR2 (germline): SGHDT, YYEEEE. The chain's CDR3 is CASSLPGQGADTQYF. In nucleotides, the CDR3 is TGTGCCAGCAGCTTGCCGGGACAGGGGGCTGATACGCAGTATTTT. The entire variable domain, with the rest obtained from reference TRBV5-6 and TRBJ2-3, is as follows: DAGVTQSPTHLIKTRGQQVTLRCSPKSGHDTVSWYQQALGQGPQFIFQYYEEEERQRGNFPDRFSGHQFPNYSSELNVNALLLGDSALYLCASSLPGQGADTQYFGPGTRLTVL.

The chain recombines TRBV27 with TRBJ1-1, with D perhaps matching TRBD1 (6 bases). CDR1 is MNHEY and CDR2 is SMNVEV in the germline V gene (reference sequence). The CDR3 covers 14 residues. Between the trimmed V and J ends, which lost 10 bases and 2 bases, there was a span of 17 bases. CDR3 sequence: CATQGQGGNTEAFF. The CDR3 DNA sequence: TGTGCCACCCAGGGGCAGGGTGGAAACACTGAAGCTTTCTTT.

The chain recombines TRBV4-2 with TRBJ2-7; the match to TRBD1 covers 8 bases. Trimming removed 0 bases from V and 1 base from J; junction bases left unmatched: 8. This CDR3 is 17 amino acids long. Germline loops: CDR1 LGHNA, CDR2 YNFKEQ. CDR3 bases: TGTGCCAGCAGCCAAGAGGTCCTGGGGACAGGTTCCTACGAGCAGTACTTC. Amino acid sequence: CASSQEVLGTGSYEQYF.

V gene TRBV9 combines with J gene TRBJ2-3; D might be TRBD2 (5 bases). This CDR3 has 13 residues. V lost 3 bases to trimming and J lost 3 bases, with 8 bases between them. In germline, CDR1 is SGDLS, CDR2 YYNGEE. Here the CDR3 reads CASSGTFTDTQYF. The CDR3 DNA reads as TGTGCCAGCAGCGGGACTTTTACAGATACGCAGTATTTT.

The rearrangement links TRBV9 to TRBJ2-3, with 12 positions matching TRBD2. The CDR3 loop spans 19 amino acids. Germline V CDR1 and CDR2: SGDLS, YYNGEE. After removal of 0 bases from V and 0 bases from J, the junction contained 8 bases not matched to a gene. The CDR3 here is CASSVGGTSGRSSTDTQYF. CDR3 bases: TGTGCCAGCAGCGTAGGCGGAACTAGCGGGAGGAGTAGCACAGATACGCAGTATTTT.

In DNA form, the CDR3 reads TGTGCCAGCAGCTCCTCGGACAGGGGAGACGGCGAGCAGTACTTC. Protein sequence: CASSSSDRGDGEQYF. V is TRBV11-2 and J is TRBJ2-7; 9 nucleotides align to TRBD1. The CDR3 has 15 residues. J lost 6 bases, V lost 4 bases, and 10 bases had no gene match. Germline CDR1 is SGHAT and CDR2 is FQNNGV. The full variable domain, in which reference TRBV11-2 and TRBJ2-7 provide the parts outside the CDR3, is EAGVAQSPRYKIIEKRQSVAFWCNPISGHATLYWYQQILGQGPKLLIQFQNNGVVDDSQLPKDRFSAERLKGVDSTLKIQPAKLEDSAVYLCASSSSDRGDGEQYFGPGTRLTVT.

The V and J genes are TRBV2 and TRBJ2-5; D might be TRBD2 (5 bases). Trimming shortened V by 6 bases and J by 7 bases, and 9 bases separated the two germline ends. Germline values: CDR1 SNHLY, CDR2 FYNNEI. This CDR3 has 11 amino acids. CDR3 protein: CASSGELTQYF. The CDR3 DNA is TGTGCCAGCAGCGGGGAGTTGACCCAGTACTTC.

The CDR3 DNA reads TGCGCCAGCAGCTTGGAAGCGCGGGGTTTGGGAGGAAACACCATATATTTT. As protein: CASSLEARGLGGNTIYF. The J gene is TRBJ1-3, the V gene TRBV5-1; D call uncertain. The CDR3 extends over 17 amino acids. V was clipped by 0 bases and J by 4 bases, with 17 bases between them. Germline V gene lookup returns CDR1 SGHRS and CDR2 YFSETQ.

This sequence joins TRBV10-3 and TRBJ2-2, with 12 bases aligning to TRBD2. The CDR3 totals 18 residues. In germline, CDR1 is ENHRY, CDR2 SYGVKD. V was clipped by 10 bases and J by 0 bases; unmatched bases: 12. For the CDR3, the DNA is TGTGCCACCCATTGGACTAGCGGGACGTTCGCGAACACCGGGGAGCTGTTTTTT. Amino acid sequence: CATHWTSGTFANTGELFF.

V and J are TRBV27 and TRBJ1-1; no clear D gene. Germline V gene data show CDR1 as MNHEY and CDR2 as SMNVEV (reference sequence). CDR3 length equals 14 residues. Trimming stripped 3 bases from V and 4 bases from J, with 12 bases between. The CDR3 coding sequence is TGTGCCAGCAGTTTCCGGGGTGCCCCCACTGAAGCTTTCTTT. It yields the protein CASSFRGAPTEAFF.

This clone came up once. This rearrangement joins TRBV7-6 to TRBJ2-1; 8 nucleotides match TRBD2. Trimming cost V 5 bases and J 6 bases; bases outside gene matches: 9. CDR1 and CDR2 (germline): SGHVS, FNYEAQ. The CDR3 runs 15 residues. CDR3 loop: CASSIVAGGPNEQFF. Here the CDR3 DNA reads TGTGCCAGCAGCATCGTCGCGGGGGGACCCAATGAGCAGTTCTTC.

V usage is TRBV29-1 and J usage is TRBJ2-7; TRBD1 is a possible D gene (6 bases). Germline lookup yields CDR1 SQVTM and CDR2 ANQGSEA. The CDR3 runs 12 residues. V lost 6 bases and J 2 bases, leaving 11 bases between the germline ends. The CDR3 spells CSVSGTPYEQYF. The CDR3 DNA follows: TGCAGCGTGTCCGGGACACCCTACGAGCAGTACTTC.

The V and J genes are TRBV7-2 and TRBJ1-1; D is undetermined. Trimming took off 1 base at V and 11 bases at J, with 14 bases between the two ends. Germline CDR1 and CDR2: SGHTA and FQGNSA. There are 13 residues in the CDR3. The CDR3 DNA reads TGTGCCAGCAGCTTAGATCCGGGGTCTGGGGCTTTCTTT. As protein: CASSLDPGSGAFF.

The chain couples TRBV9 to TRBJ2-7, with D possibly being TRBD1 (6 bases). V lost 0 bases and J lost 0, with 10 bases in between. CDR3 length: 15 residues. The V gene's germline CDR1 is SGDLS and CDR2 YYNGEE. CDR3 sequence (DNA): TGTGCCAGCAGCGTAGACGACAGGCCCTCCTACGAGCAGTACTTC. Translated, it gives CASSVDDRPSYEQYF.

With respect to this clone: Sequence at one end of the junction differs from germline and may be a read error. This chain uses TRBV7-9 with TRBJ2-3; TRBD2 is a possible D gene (5 bases). This CDR3 is 16 amino acids long. CDR1 SEHNR and CDR2 FQNEAQ come from the germline V gene (reference sequence). In DNA, the CDR3 is TGTTCCAGCAGCTTAGCGCATAGAGCGCTCACAGATACGCAGTATTTT. It is translated as CSSSLAHRALTDTQYF.

This sequence joins TRBV6-6 and TRBJ2-3; TRBD2 agrees at 7 bases. This CDR3 has 14 amino acids. V shed 8 bases and J 1 base; nucleotides not matched to a gene: 6. Per the germline V gene, CDR1 is MNHNY and CDR2 is SVGAGI (reference sequence). The CDR3 nucleotides read TGTGCCAGCGGAGCGGGATGGGGCACAGATACGCAGTATTTT. Translating it yields CASGAGWGTDTQYF.

About this clone: A read error may account for a junction end that differs from germline. V gene TRBV7-9 combines with J gene TRBJ1-5; D gene ambiguous. Germline loops: CDR1 SEHNR, CDR2 FQNEAQ (reference sequence). The CDR3 extends over 16 amino acids. The CDR3 reads CSSSLSSRDINQPQHF. CDR3 coding DNA: TGTTCCAGCTCCCTTAGTAGCCGGGATATCAATCAGCCCCAGCATTTT. The whole variable domain, filled in from reference TRBV7-9 and TRBJ1-5, reads DTGVSQNPRHKITKRGQNVTFRCDPISEHNRLYWYRQTLGQGPEFLTYFQNEAQLEKSRLLSDRFSAERPKGSFSTLEIQRTEQGDSAMYLCSSSLSSRDINQPQHFGDGTRLSIL.

The chain couples TRBV7-6 to TRBJ2-2; 10 bases are a match to TRBD2. The CDR3 runs 16 residues. V shed 5 bases, J shed 4 bases, and the junction held 7 bases outside the gene matches. Germline loops: CDR1 SGHVS, CDR2 FNYEAQ. In DNA, the CDR3 is TGTGCCAGCAGCGTCACTAGCGGGGTTGCCACCGGGGAGCTGTTTTTT. Protein sequence: CASSVTSGVATGELFF.

This clone appeared a single time. A junction boundary mismatches the germline segment, possibly from a read error. V and J are TRBV7-9 and TRBJ2-7; 9 bases line up with TRBD1. The CDR3 loop spans 14 amino acids. Germline CDR1 is SEHNR and CDR2 is FQNEAQ (reference sequence). In DNA, the CDR3 is TGTTCCAGCAGCGCGGGACAGGGAAGAGACGAGCAGTACTTC. Translation gives CSSSAGQGRDEQYF.

This clone was recorded only once. The rearrangement links TRBV6-5 to TRBJ2-6, with D tentatively TRBD1 (6 bases). V lost 9 bases and J lost 4, with 7 bases in between. This CDR3 has 12 residues. Germline assignment: CDR1 MNHEY and CDR2 SVGAGI. CDR3: CARGAGANVLTF. The CDR3 DNA reads as TGTGCCAGGGGGGCGGGGGCCAACGTCCTGACTTTC.

CDR3 sequence (DNA): TGTGCCAGCAGTCAACAGGGGATGCAGAGGGTTGTAAATTCACCCCTCCACTTT. Its translation is CASSQQGMQRVVNSPLHF. The chain links TRBV28 to TRBJ1-6, with 7 bases that match TRBD1. The CDR3 contains 18 residues. Germline lookup yields CDR1 MDHEN and CDR2 SYDVKM. V was clipped by 5 bases and J by 7 bases; unmatched bases: 17.

The J gene is TRBJ2-7, the V gene TRBV2; 7 nucleotides match TRBD2. Germline V gives CDR1 SNHLY, CDR2 FYNNEI. The CDR3 length is 15 residues. After removal of 4 bases from V and 3 bases from J, the junction contained 9 bases not matched to a gene. The CDR3 here is CASSGLAGSVYEQYF. In DNA, the CDR3 is TGTGCCAGCAGTGGACTAGCCGGGTCGGTCTACGAGCAGTACTTC.